These 28 T cell receptor beta chains were sequenced from one sample in a study of OX40 agonist ivuxolimab in advanced cancers. Sequenced by immunoSEQ multiplex PCR; TCRdb stores in-frame clones only, minus some. The table shows around 70,000 clones, with 91% occurring only once. The source was CD4+ or CD8+ T cells sorted from blood, collected in a trial of the OX40 agonist ivuxolimab. These receptors were taken from an adult with an advanced solid tumor such as melanoma, head and neck, liver or kidney cancer.

This clone appeared once. V gene TRBV5-4 combines with J gene TRBJ2-1; D may match TRBD1 or TRBD2 (5 bases each). With 4 bases removed from V and 10 bases from J, the gap between germline ends came to 21 bases. The CDR3 is 15 amino acids. Per germline, CDR1 SGHNT and CDR2 YYREEE (reference sequence). CDR3: CASSNRRDQIGEQFF. The CDR3 bases are TGTGCCAGCAGCAACCGACGGGACCAGATCGGAGAGCAGTTCTTC.

The chain joins TRBV5-4 to TRBJ2-7; 13 bases are a match to TRBD2. Germline V gene data show CDR1 as SGHNT and CDR2 as YYREEE (reference sequence). The length of the CDR3 is 18 residues. J was trimmed by 4 bases and V by 4 bases; bases with no gene match: 14. CDR3 region: CASSHSPGTSGAYYEQYF. As DNA, the CDR3 is TGTGCCAGCAGCCATTCCCCCGGGACTAGCGGGGCTTATTACGAGCAGTACTTC.

In this sample, this clone turned up a few times. The rearrangement uses TRBV9 and TRBJ1-1; D not resolved. Germline CDR1 reads SGDLS; CDR2 reads YYNGEE. V lost 3 bases and J 1 base, leaving 7 bases between the germline ends. The CDR3 length is 13 residues. In DNA, the CDR3 is TGTGCCAGCAGCGCCTTGGGGAACACTGAAGCTTTCTTT. It is translated as CASSALGNTEAFF.

V and J are TRBV5-1 and TRBJ2-1, with a tentative D call TRBD2 (5 bases). The length of the CDR3 is 13 residues. CDR1 and CDR2 from the germline V gene are SGHRS and YFSETQ. Between the trimmed V and J ends, which lost 0 bases and 15 bases, there was a span of 16 bases. As DNA, the CDR3 is TGCGCCAGCAGCTTGGGGGCTGGGAGAGAGTGGTTCTTC. This sequence encodes CASSLGAGREWFF.

The chain carries TRBV2 and TRBJ2-7, with TRBD2 matching over 9 bases. CDR3 length equals 15 residues. Trimming took 2 bases from V and 8 from J; bases not matched to a gene: 10. Germline-derived CDR1 and CDR2 are SNHLY and FYNNEI. CDR3 bases: TGTGCCAGCAGTGAACGGGCAGCGGGGGGCGGGCAGCAGTACTTC. Translated: CASSERAAGGGQQYF.

V usage is TRBV27 and J usage is TRBJ1-2; 10 bases agree with TRBD1. The CDR3 length is 15 residues. The V segment lost 3 bases and the J segment 8 bases; nucleotides outside the gene matches: 9. Looked up from germline, CDR1 is MNHEY and CDR2 is SMNVEV (reference sequence). CDR3 region: CASSLSGQGIKGYTF. The CDR3 DNA is TGTGCCAGCAGTTTGTCGGGACAGGGGATAAAAGGCTACACCTTC.

The chain carries TRBV5-6 and TRBJ1-5; no clear D gene. The CDR3 contains 14 residues. Per germline, CDR1 SGHDT and CDR2 YYEEEE. V dropped 0 bases and J dropped 1 base, with 5 bases sitting between them. CDR3 residues: CASSLASSNQPQHF. The CDR3, as DNA: TGTGCCAGCAGCTTGGCTTCGAGCAATCAGCCCCAGCATTTT. The full variable domain, with the rest looked up from reference TRBV5-6 and TRBJ1-5, is DAGVTQSPTHLIKTRGQQVTLRCSPKSGHDTVSWYQQALGQGPQFIFQYYEEEERQRGNFPDRFSGHQFPNYSSELNVNALLLGDSALYLCASSLASSNQPQHFGDGTRLSIL.

The gene calls are TRBV30 and TRBJ1-5; a weak D match, TRBD1 (5 bases). The CDR3 extends over 15 amino acids. V lost 4 bases to trimming and J lost 1 base, with 14 bases between them. Germline-derived CDR1 and CDR2 are GTSNPN and SVGIG (reference sequence). CDR3 in DNA: TGTGCCTGGACACCGGGGCTGGGGAGCAATCAGCCCCAGCATTTT. This codes for CAWTPGLGSNQPQHF.

The chain employs TRBV5-4 and TRBJ2-3; a weak D match, TRBD1 (7 bases). The length of the CDR3 is 14 residues. The ends were cut back, 2 bases at V and 3 bases at J, with 10 bases in the middle. The V gene's germline CDR1 is SGHNT and CDR2 YYREEE (reference sequence). The CDR3 DNA reads as TGTGCCAGCAGCTTAGCAGGGGGGACAGATACGCAGTATTTT. It yields the protein CASSLAGGTDTQYF.

The chain has TRBV4-1 and TRBJ2-2; maybe TRBD1 (6 bases). V lost 2 bases, J lost 4 bases, and 11 bases lay in between. The CDR3 spans 15 residues. Looked up from germline, CDR1 is MGHRA and CDR2 is YSYEKL. The CDR3 DNA reads as TGCGCCAGCAGCCAACTACAGGGTTTCACCGGGGAGCTGTTTTTT. It codes for CASSQLQGFTGELFF.

This clone showed up just once. The V call is TRBV18, the J call TRBJ2-5; maybe TRBD1 (5 bases). With 3 bases removed from V and 1 base from J, the gap between germline ends came to 9 bases. The germline V gene has CDR1 KGHSH and CDR2 LQKENI. The CDR3 length is 14 residues. The CDR3 sequence is CASSPGAVQETQYF. CDR3 in DNA: TGTGCCAGCTCACCTGGGGCAGTCCAAGAGACCCAGTACTTC.

CDR3 DNA: TGTGCCAGCAGTGAGGGGGGCAATGAGCAGTTCTTC. Translation: CASSEGGNEQFF. The chain recombines TRBV2 with TRBJ2-1; a weak D match, TRBD2 (6 bases). CDR3 length: 12 amino acids. From germline, CDR1 is SNHLY and CDR2 FYNNEI. Between the trimmed V and J ends, which lost 3 bases and 6 bases, there was a span of 6 bases.

The genes are TRBV2 and TRBJ2-1; 7 bases line up with TRBD1. Looked up from germline, CDR1 is SNHLY and CDR2 is FYNNEI. J gave up 0 bases and V 2 bases, and 7 bases lay outside the gene matches. The CDR3 runs 17 residues. Written as DNA, the CDR3 is TGTGCCAGCAGTGAACGTGAGACAGGGAGCTCCTACAATGAGCAGTTCTTC. Amino acid sequence: CASSERETGSSYNEQFF. Full variable domain (rest looked up from reference TRBV2 and TRBJ2-1): EPEVTQTPSHQVTQMGQEVILRCVPISNHLYFYWYRQILGQKVEFLVSFYNNEISEKSEIFDDQFSVERPDGSNFTLKIRSTKLEDSAMYFCASSERETGSSYNEQFFGPGTRLTVL.

The chain combines TRBV19 with TRBJ1-1; D perhaps matches TRBD1 (6 bases). Trimming took off 6 bases at V and 0 bases at J, with 17 bases between the two ends. The length of the CDR3 is 16 residues. Germline assignment: CDR1 LNHDA and CDR2 SQIVND (reference sequence). The CDR3: CASRGRGAGMNTEAFF. The CDR3 region has the DNA TGTGCCAGTAGAGGTCGGGGGGCAGGGATGAACACTGAAGCTTTCTTT.

This clone was picked up a small number of times. The chain uses TRBV5-1 and TRBJ2-2; D possibly uses TRBD1 or TRBD2 (5 bases each). The length of the CDR3 is 15 residues. Per germline, CDR1 SGHRS and CDR2 YFSETQ. V lost 1 base and J 2 bases, leaving 9 bases between the germline ends. CDR3 DNA sequence: TGCGCCAGCAGCTTGACAGGAGGAAACACCGGGGAGCTGTTTTTT. Translating gives CASSLTGGNTGELFF.

V gene TRBV10-1 combines with J gene TRBJ2-2; D unresolved. V dropped 5 bases and J dropped 3 bases, with 7 bases sitting between them. The CDR3 is made up of 13 amino acids. Germline CDR1 WNHNN, CDR2 SYGVQD (reference sequence). In DNA form, the CDR3 reads TGCGCCAGCAGTAGGCAAGACACCGGGGAGCTGTTTTTT. It codes for CASSRQDTGELFF.

The rearrangement links TRBV7-8 to TRBJ1-5; TRBD1 might be the D (6 bases). CDR1 is SGHVS, CDR2 FQNEAQ, per germline. This CDR3 comprises 14 residues. V lost 4 bases and J 2 bases, leaving 9 bases between the germline ends. The CDR3, as DNA: TGTGCCAGCAGCTCACAGGGAGGCAATCAGCCCCAGCATTTT. Translation: CASSSQGGNQPQHF.

V usage is TRBV6-5 and J usage is TRBJ2-5; 7 nucleotides match TRBD1. CDR3 length equals 15 residues. The germline V gene encodes CDR1 MNHEY and CDR2 SVGAGI. With V trimmed by 2 bases and J by 4 bases, 7 bases remained unmatched. CDR3 amino acids: CASSYEGALGETQYF. For the CDR3, the DNA is TGTGCCAGCAGTTACGAGGGGGCGCTGGGAGAGACCCAGTACTTC.

V usage is TRBV5-1 and J usage is TRBJ2-3, with D possibly matching TRBD1 (6 bases). The V end lost 4 bases, the J end lost 2 bases, and 17 bases lay between the germline ends. The CDR3 sequence is 16 residues long. CDR1 is SGHRS and CDR2 is YFSETQ in the germline V gene. CDR3: CASSKLQGTLTDTQYF. In DNA, the CDR3 is TGCGCCAGCAGCAAATTACAGGGTACGCTCACAGATACGCAGTATTTT.

This chain connects TRBV5-6 to TRBJ1-6; D perhaps matches TRBD1 (5 bases). The CDR3 is 14 amino acids. Looked up from germline, CDR1 is SGHDT and CDR2 is YYEEEE. V dropped 2 bases and J dropped 8 bases, with 11 bases sitting between them. This chain's CDR3 is CASSFPRDDSPLHF. Written as DNA, the CDR3 is TGTGCCAGCAGCTTCCCCAGGGATGATTCACCCCTCCACTTT.

This chain joins TRBV28 and TRBJ1-2; TRBD1 might be the D (6 bases). The CDR3 covers 15 residues. Trimming stripped 1 base from V and 4 bases from J, with 13 bases between. Germline V gene lookup returns CDR1 MDHEN and CDR2 SYDVKM. Here the CDR3 reads CASSLSRGGGYGYTF. Here the CDR3 DNA reads TGTGCCAGCAGTTTATCCAGGGGAGGAGGCTATGGCTACACCTTC.

This rearrangement joins TRBV5-1 to TRBJ1-4; TRBD1 might be the D (5 bases). The V gene lost 1 base and the J gene lost 4 bases, with 11 bases spanning the gap. CDR1 SGHRS and CDR2 YFSETQ come from the germline V gene. CDR3 length: 15 amino acids. The chain's CDR3 is CASSLTRGNNEKLFF. The DNA for the CDR3 is TGCGCCAGCAGCTTGACGAGGGGCAATAATGAAAAACTGTTTTTT.

The chain is built from TRBV6-6 and TRBJ2-3; D is ambiguous. This CDR3 is 16 amino acids long. The V and J ends lost 0 bases and 0 bases respectively, with 10 bases between them. CDR1 MNHNY and CDR2 SVGAGI come from the germline V gene (reference sequence). The CDR3 spells CASSYSAGTSTDTQYF. The CDR3 nucleotides read TGTGCCAGCAGTTACTCTGCAGGAACGAGCACAGATACGCAGTATTTT.

The chain employs TRBV18 and TRBJ2-5; D is unclear. The germline gives CDR1 KGHSH, CDR2 LQKENI. This CDR3 contains 11 residues. Trimming shortened V by 6 bases and J by 5 bases, and 7 bases separated the two germline ends. Here the CDR3 reads CASSRSETQYF. The CDR3 region has the DNA TGTGCCAGCTCCCGGTCGGAGACCCAGTACTTC.

The table lists this clone with a count of one. V is TRBV6-1 and J is TRBJ2-7; no clear D gene. Germline V gene data show CDR1 as MNHNS and CDR2 as SASEGT. This CDR3 comprises 12 residues. The V and J ends lost 1 base and 4 bases respectively, with 5 bases between them. CDR3 DNA sequence: TGTGCCAGCAGTGAAGTACCGTACGAGCAGTACTTC. It specifies CASSEVPYEQYF.

The rearrangement joins TRBV6-1 to TRBJ1-6; 7 bases fit TRBD1. The CDR3 is made up of 13 amino acids. The germline gives CDR1 MNHNS, CDR2 SASEGT. Trimming at V came to 1 base and at J to 9 bases, leaving 0 bases not matched to a gene. CDR3 nucleotides: TGTGCCAGCAGTGAAGGACAGGGTTCACCCCTCCACTTT. It specifies CASSEGQGSPLHF.

The CDR3 loop reads CASSGTSEKLFF. DNA of the CDR3: TGCGCCAGCAGCGGGACAAGCGAAAAACTGTTTTTT. This chain joins TRBV5-1 and TRBJ1-4; perhaps TRBD1 as D (6 bases). CDR3 length equals 12 residues. The ends were cut back, 4 bases at V and 8 bases at J, with 9 bases in the middle. Germline V CDR1 and CDR2: SGHRS, YFSETQ.

V gene TRBV29-1 combines with J gene TRBJ2-7; the D gene is possibly TRBD1 (6 bases). The V end was cut by 3 bases, the J end by 0 bases, with 15 bases between. CDR1 SQVTM and CDR2 ANQGSEA come from the germline V gene. This CDR3 has 15 residues. For the CDR3, the DNA is TGCAGCGTTGATCTGGCGACAGGCGCCTCCTACGAGCAGTACTTC. Protein: CSVDLATGASYEQYF.